The clone carrying this TCR beta chain is medium-sized (0.01 to 0.1%) in the sample. The target antigen is unknown. These data are taken from a study of cytomegalovirus exposure and HLA in healthy donors. Study background: Unique TCRs from HLA-typed donors, 65 million to 85 million of them, were held in an early data release. Whole-study results and caveats: Altogether, some 170 TCR beta chains were recorded as cytomegalovirus-associated. In a later analysis, at a false discovery rate of 0.05, over 15,000 TCR beta sequences were associated with HLA alleles.

With 60 Vbeta and 13 Jbeta primers, the PCR was carried out. Here immunoSEQ multiplex PCR was the method, and the copy in TCRdb shows in-frame clones only, minus some. The data contain 180,000 or so clones, roughly a tenth of them seen just once; the ten biggest clones take up approximately 1.5%. Trimming at V came to 7 bases and at J to 3 bases, leaving 5 bases not matched to a gene. Germline V lookup: CDR1 MNHNY, CDR2 SVGAGI (reference sequence). The CDR3 loop spans 13 amino acids. The chain couples TRBV6-6 to TRBJ1-2; 7 bases fit TRBD1. The sequence was obtained from a woman aged 30 to 39 in good health and CMV-seropositive. Sequenced: PBMCs. Here the CDR3 DNA reads TGTGCCAGCACCCTAACAGGGGACTATGGCTACACCTTC. Its protein product is CASTLTGDYGYTF.